These 14 T cell receptor beta chains were all obtained from the same sample, sequenced in a study of Ad26.COV2.S vaccination and SARS-CoV-2 variants. The treatment here: some 20 received Ad26.COV2.S at low or high dose, single or two shots; about five received placebo; per-sample allocation not given. Day 63 after the first vaccine or placebo injection was the time point for sampling. Here immunoSEQ multiplex PCR was the method, and the copy in TCRdb shows in-frame clones only, minus some. The sample lists some 520,000 clones; 87% were seen once. This sample comprised peripheral blood, obtained in a trial of Ad26.COV2.S vaccine versus placebo. Receptors originate from a person aged 18-65 years who received the Ad26.COV2.S COVID-19 vaccine or a placebo.

J is TRBJ2-5 and V is TRBV5-8; D gene uncertain. From germline, CDR1 is SGHTS and CDR2 YDEGEE. The CDR3 is 11 residues long. V dropped 1 base and J dropped 5 bases, with 3 bases sitting between them. The CDR3, as DNA: TGTGCCAGCAGCTTGTGGGAGACCCAGTACTTC. Translated: CASSLWETQYF.

CDR3 bases: TGTGCCTGGAGTGATAGGGGCGAAGCTTTCTTT. Protein: CAWSDRGEAFF. V usage is TRBV30 and J usage is TRBJ1-1; D perhaps matches TRBD1 (5 bases). The ends were cut back, 1 base at V and 8 bases at J, with 8 bases in the middle. The CDR3 is 11 amino acids. From germline, CDR1 is GTSNPN and CDR2 SVGIG (reference sequence).

The chain recombines TRBV12-5 with TRBJ2-7, with unresolved D. Germline V gene lookup returns CDR1 LGHNT and CDR2 FRNRAP. CDR3 size: 13 residues. V was clipped by 1 base and J by 0 bases, with 4 bases between them. The CDR3 region is CASGLGISYEQYF. The CDR3 DNA reads as TGTGCTAGTGGTTTGGGGATCTCCTACGAGCAGTACTTC.

A few counts support this clone. J is TRBJ1-1 and V is TRBV27; D is perhaps TRBD1 (6 bases). The CDR3 has 14 amino acids. Trimming took off 3 bases at V and 6 bases at J, with 14 bases between the two ends. The germline CDR1 and CDR2 sequences are MNHEY and SMNVEV (reference sequence). The CDR3 DNA reads TGTGCCAGCAGTTTTGGGACAAATCTCGCTGAAGCTTTCTTT. Translating it yields CASSFGTNLAEAFF.

The chain carries TRBV7-8 and TRBJ2-7, with TRBD2 identical over 7 bases. V trimming: 1 base; J trimming: 0 bases; junction bases outside the gene matches: 6. The CDR3 is 16 residues long. The V gene's germline CDR1 is SGHVS and CDR2 FQNEAQ. The chain's CDR3 is CASSLGSGVSSYEQYF. CDR3 sequence (DNA): TGTGCCAGCAGCTTAGGAAGCGGGGTAAGCTCCTACGAGCAGTACTTC.

The chain has TRBV28 and TRBJ1-2; no reliable D call. CDR1 and CDR2 (germline): MDHEN, SYDVKM. V was clipped by 5 bases and J by 2 bases, with 9 bases between them. The CDR3 length is 13 residues. The CDR3 nucleotides are TGTGCCAGCAGTCCGACAACCAACTATGGCTACACCTTC. This translates into CASSPTTNYGYTF.

The genes are TRBV7-2 and TRBJ2-5; D gene uncertain. Germline assignment: CDR1 SGHTA and CDR2 FQGNSA. This CDR3 comprises 13 residues. V gave up 6 bases and J gave up 4 bases, with 12 bases separating them. CDR3 loop: CASSPQPPETQYF. In nucleotides, the CDR3 is TGTGCCAGCAGTCCCCAACCCCCAGAGACCCAGTACTTC. The variable domain in full, with the rest retrieved from reference TRBV7-2 and TRBJ2-5, is GAGVSQSPSNKVTEKGKDVELRCDPISGHTALYWYRQSLGQGLEFLIYFQGNSAPDKSGLPSDRFSAERTGGSVSTLTIQRTQQEDSAVYLCASSPQPPETQYFGPGTRLLVL.

V usage is TRBV24-1 and J usage is TRBJ1-2, with 7 bases matching TRBD1. After removal of 6 bases from V and 4 bases from J, the junction contained 7 bases not matched to a gene. The CDR3 consists of 14 residues. Germline CDR1 KGHDR, CDR2 SFDVKD. In DNA, the CDR3 is TGTGCCACCAGTACCCCAGGGGGTACCTATGGCTACACCTTC. Residues: CATSTPGGTYGYTF.

This rearrangement joins TRBV30 to TRBJ1-1, with D maybe TRBD1 (6 bases). The CDR3 consists of 14 residues. V was shortened by 3 bases and J by 5 bases, with 16 bases between the two germline ends. The V gene's germline CDR1 is GTSNPN and CDR2 SVGIG (reference sequence). CDR3 region: CAWSEDRGGTEAFF. CDR3 sequence (DNA): TGTGCCTGGAGCGAGGACCGAGGGGGTACTGAAGCTTTCTTT.

The chain links TRBV6-2 or TRBV6-3 to TRBJ2-7; TRBD1 matches at 7 bases. J was trimmed by 3 bases and V by 0 bases; bases with no gene match: 5. The CDR3 extends over 15 amino acids. CDR1 and CDR2 (germline): MNHEY, SVGEGT. This chain's CDR3 is CASSYSDRLYYEQYF. CDR3 in DNA: TGTGCCAGCAGTTACTCGGACAGGTTATACTACGAGCAGTACTTC.

The rearrangement joins TRBV7-3 to TRBJ2-3; 8 bases agree with TRBD1. Per germline, CDR1 SGHTA and CDR2 FQGTGA. CDR3 length: 15 residues. The junction had 8 bases not matched to a gene; V was cut back by 5 bases and J by 4 bases. The CDR3 bases are TGTGCCAGCAGCCCCACAGGGGGGATCTCAGATACGCAGTATTTT. Protein product: CASSPTGGISDTQYF.

This chain connects TRBV2 to TRBJ1-3, with a possible D match to TRBD1 (5 bases). With 7 bases removed from V and 0 bases from J, the gap between germline ends came to 10 bases. The length of the CDR3 is 14 residues. CDR1 and CDR2 from the germline V gene are SNHLY and FYNNEI. Written as DNA, the CDR3 is TGTGCCAGCAAAGGGGAGTACTCTGGAAACACCATATATTTT. Protein sequence: CASKGEYSGNTIYF.

This clone came up once. V usage is TRBV12-3 or TRBV12-4 and J usage is TRBJ2-5; D not certain. The germline V and J ends were trimmed by 8 bases and 5 bases, with 6 bases remaining between them. The CDR3 is made up of 10 amino acids. The CDR3 is CASGRETQYF. The CDR3 nucleotides are TGTGCCAGCGGACGGGAGACCCAGTACTTC.

The chain joins TRBV27 to TRBJ1-2; D is perhaps TRBD1 (6 bases). The CDR3 extends over 14 amino acids. CDR1 and CDR2 from the germline V gene are MNHEY and SMNVEV (reference sequence). Trimming removed 4 bases from V and 4 bases from J, with 13 bases in between. CDR3 sequence: CASSSGLGAYGYTF. DNA of the CDR3: TGTGCCAGCAGTTCAGGGTTGGGGGCCTATGGCTACACCTTC.